This TCR beta chain was retrieved from a study of graft-versus-host responses after intestinal transplantation. Study in general: All recipients were transplanted with multivisceral, liver-intestinal, or isolated intestinal grafts. Recipients across the board were started on anti-thymocyte globulin induction, then kept on tacrolimus and steroids for roughly 3 years.

The table came from immunoSEQ multiplex PCR; TCRdb's copy has only in-frame clones and leaves some out. This sample has about 25,000 clones; more than 90% occur once, and the top ten carry approximately 0.82%. Overall study findings and caveats: With peak circulating GvH clone levels came an association with early post-transplant HvG declines.

Comment on this clone: Antigen: not known.

The sequencing used PBMCs, collected 30 days after intestinal transplant. The sequence came from a human patient who received an intestinal transplant, so some T cells may come from the graft donor.

CDR3 coding DNA: TGTGCCAGCAGCTACCGGACGCCGAGGGACTACGAGCAGTACTTC. Translating it yields CASSYRTPRDYEQYF. This rearrangement joins TRBV7-9 to TRBJ2-7, with D possibly TRBD2 on 5 matching bases. CDR1 is SEHNR, CDR2 FQNEAQ, per germline (reference sequence). The CDR3 is 15 residues long. The V gene lost 4 bases and the J gene lost 3 bases, with 16 bases spanning the gap.